This T cell receptor (delta chain) was captured in a study of Vδ1+ human thymocytes. Study conclusions and caveats: Unexpected Vdelta2 sequences could cause misinterpretation of bulk repertoire data. Unlike peripheral blood Vdelta1+ controls, thymic delta-chain sequences included approximately 20% Vdelta2 and few Vdelta3. Donors shared many TRG clonotypes but few TRD clonotypes. Highly polyclonal TRG and TRD repertoires with Gaussian CDR3 length distributions appeared in thymus.

The template was reverse-transcribed extracted RNA. The CDR3 regions were amplified by multiplex PCR from V-gene primers to a constant-region primer. With CATT, TCRdb re-called clones from the multiplex PCR reads. This table holds some 73,000 delta-chain clones, 30% to 40% found once. In the case of this clone: The antigen remains unidentified.

The CDR3 is 15 amino acids. Germline lookup yields CDR1 TSWWSYY and CDR2 QGS. Trimming left V 3 bases short and J 8 bases short, with 19 bases between. Vdelta1+ thymocyte sorts reached between 98% and 99.6% purity. The sequence was collected from a boy in the first two years of life who had congenital heart surgery. The rearrangement links TRDV1 to TRDJ1; D may be TRDD3 (5 bases). The sample taken for sequencing was Vdelta1+ gamma-delta thymocytes from the thymus. Noted subset: FACS-sorted CD3+ TCRalphabeta- TCRVdelta1+ TCRVdelta2- thymocytes. Here the CDR3 DNA reads TGTGCTCTTGGGGAGCCTAATACTCGGGGACAAAAACTCATCTTT. This codes for CALGEPNTRGQKLIF.